What follows are 28 T cell receptor beta chains derived from one specimen sequenced in a study of T cells in women clearing cervical HPV infection (dated by TCRdb to the late 2010s). The library was obtained by the immunoSEQ multiplex PCR assay. TCRdb obtained this table from immuneACCESS and retained in-frame rearrangements with V and J assigned. These tables miss some clones; where compared with another copy, unresolved V genes account for less than half of the shortfall, and the remainder is unexplained. The table for this sample shows over 25,000 clones. Of the sample, 22% falls within the top ten clones. Sequencing was done on a sample of blood buffy coat. All receptors come from a woman aged 18-70 years with a cervical HPV16 infection that either progressed to CIN3+ or cleared (not recorded which).

On this clone: The read ends 3 residues before the CDR3 terminus; that terminus is restored from the germline J gene. The genes are TRBV20-1 and TRBJ1-5, with D maybe TRBD1 (5 bases). In germline, CDR1 is DFQATT, CDR2 SNEGSKA (reference sequence). V was shortened by 4 bases and J by 5 bases, with 9 bases between the two germline ends. The CDR3 totals 12 residues. The CDR3 bases that were read are TGCAGTGCTACGGGGGGGGATCAGCCC. This codes for CSATGGDQP. The complete CDR3 sequence is CSATGGDQPQHF.

Of note for this clone: The read terminates 3 residues ahead of where the CDR3 ends, so the germline J gene completes it. V and J are TRBV19 and TRBJ2-2; 7 bases fit TRBD1. CDR3 length: 14 residues. Germline values: CDR1 LNHDA, CDR2 SQIVND (reference sequence). CDR3 amino acids: CASRKTGKNEKLFF. The sequenced CDR3 bases are TGTGCCAGTAGGAAGACAGGGAAGAATGAAAAG.

Partial CDR3 DNA: TGTGCCAGTAGTTCGGGGGACTCTGGGGCCAACGTA. It yields the protein CASSSGDSGANV. The CDR3 in its entirety is CASSSGDSGANVLFF. The V call is TRBV19, the J call TRBJ1-4, with D perhaps matching TRBD1 (5 bases). The sequence runs out 3 residues before the end of the CDR3; the remainder is reconstructed from the germline J gene. Germline CDR1 reads LNHDA; CDR2 reads SQIVND (reference sequence). The CDR3 spans 15 residues.

CDR3 DNA (partial): TGTGCCAGTATCCCGCGCGGGGGGGGCGAG. Protein: CASIPRGGGE. In full, the CDR3 is CASIPRGGGEQYF. The V and J genes are TRBV19 and TRBJ2-7; 9 nucleotides agree with TRBD2. Read sequence stops 3 residues before the CDR3 end, and the germline J gene provides the missing end. The CDR3 loop spans 13 amino acids. The germline gives CDR1 LNHDA, CDR2 SQIVND (reference sequence). The V and J ends lost 7 bases and 6 bases, in that order; junction bases with no gene match: 7.

Of note for this clone: The missing CDR3 end, 3 residues past where the read stops, is filled in from the germline J gene. This chain links TRBV19 with TRBJ2-2, with D possibly matching TRBD1 (5 bases). This CDR3 comprises 15 residues. CDR1 is LNHDA and CDR2 is SQIVND in the germline V gene (reference sequence). The V end was cut by 5 bases, the J end by 6 bases, with 16 bases between. This CDR3 reads CASSVRGKGAGELFF. The part of the CDR3 DNA that was read is TGTGCCAGTAGTGTAAGGGGAAAAGGGGCCGGGGAG.

In regard to this clone: Sequencing ends 3 residues short of the CDR3 end; the germline J gene provides the rest. The rearrangement uses TRBV19 and TRBJ2-4, with D possibly being TRBD1 (5 bases). The CDR3 sequence is 14 residues long. From germline, CDR1 is LNHDA and CDR2 SQIVND (reference sequence). The chain's CDR3 is CASRRQSTNYGQYF. The sequenced CDR3 bases are TGTGCCAGTAGGCGACAGTCTACTAACTATGGT.

To note about this clone: The read gets to within 3 residues of the CDR3 end, and the germline J gene fills in the rest. The genes are TRBV6-1 and TRBJ2-7; 7 bases fit TRBD1. CDR3 length: 16 residues. Germline CDR1 MNHNS, CDR2 SASEGT. The V segment lost 4 bases and the J segment 6 bases; nucleotides outside the gene matches: 15. The CDR3 protein is CASSGSSTGSGVEQYF. CDR3 bases read: TGTGCCAGCAGTGGGTCTTCGACAGGGAGCGGCGTCGAG.

Of note for this clone: The read terminates 3 residues before the CDR3 end, so the remaining end is supplied by the germline J gene. The chain recombines TRBV7-9 with TRBJ2-4, with TRBD1 as a possible D gene (5 bases). This CDR3 region has 13 residues. The V gene's germline CDR1 is SEHNR and CDR2 FQNEAQ (reference sequence). The CDR3 bases that were read are TGTGCCAGCAGCTCAGACAGAAACTATGGT. Amino acids: CASSSDRNYG. The entire CDR3 is CASSSDRNYGQYF.

In regard to this clone: The read finishes 3 residues shy of the CDR3 end, and the germline J gene is used to complete it. The V gene is TRBV18, the J gene TRBJ1-2; D is ambiguous. CDR3 size: 15 residues. Germline V gives CDR1 KGHSH, CDR2 LQKENI. The covered CDR3 bases are TGTGCCAGCTCACCACCTAGCGCCCCAGGAGATGAC. As protein: CASSPPSAPGDD. The entire CDR3 is CASSPPSAPGDDYTF.

Note on this clone: The observed sequence ends 3 residues before the CDR3 terminus, with the missing tail filled in from the germline J gene. The chain uses TRBV18 and TRBJ1-2, with 7 bases lining up with TRBD1. Germline CDR1 KGHSH, CDR2 LQKENI. This CDR3 spans 12 amino acids. The CDR3 bases that were read are TGTGCCAGCTCATCCGACAGGGACGAC. It translates to CASSSDRDD. The whole CDR3 is CASSSDRDDYTF. The full variable domain, rest sourced from reference TRBV18 and TRBJ1-2, is NAGVMQNPRHLVRRRGQEARLRCSPMKGHSHVYWYRQLPEEGLKFMVYLQKENIIDESGMPKERFSAEFPKEGPSILRIQQVVRGDSAAYFCASSSDRDDYTFGSGTRLTVV.

Regarding this clone: With the read ending 3 residues before the CDR3 end, the germline J gene is used to fill in that end. V usage is TRBV30 and J usage is TRBJ2-1, with D uncertain. Germline-derived CDR1 and CDR2 are GTSNPN and SVGIG (reference sequence). With 2 bases removed from V and 0 bases from J, the gap between germline ends came to 11 bases. The CDR3 is made up of 15 amino acids. CDR3 DNA (partial): TGTGCCTGGAGTACCGACACCAGCTCCTACAATGAG. This gives the protein CAWSTDTSSYNE. The CDR3, in full, reads CAWSTDTSSYNEQFF.

Turning to this clone: The read terminates 3 residues before the CDR3 end, so the remaining end is supplied by the germline J gene. V and J are TRBV5-4 and TRBJ2-1; TRBD2 aligns across 9 bases. This CDR3 spans 15 amino acids. V dropped 2 bases and J dropped 9; count of bases not matched to a gene: 9. Germline V gene lookup returns CDR1 SGHNT and CDR2 YYREEE (reference sequence). Incomplete CDR3 DNA: TGTGCCAGCAGCTTTGGCGCGGGAGGGCCTAGTGAG. Amino acids: CASSFGAGGPSE. The complete CDR3 reads CASSFGAGGPSEQFF.

Details on this clone: The CDR3 end falls 3 residues outside the read, so it is completed with the germline J gene. The chain joins TRBV18 to TRBJ1-2; weak D call: TRBD1 (5 bases). From germline, CDR1 is KGHSH and CDR2 LQKENI. This CDR3 contains 15 residues. CDR3 region: CASSPRDSRGDTYTF. Incomplete CDR3 DNA: TGTGCCAGCTCACCACGAGACTCTCGGGGGGATACC. The full variable domain, in which reference TRBV18 and TRBJ1-2 provide the parts outside the CDR3, is NAGVMQNPRHLVRRRGQEARLRCSPMKGHSHVYWYRQLPEEGLKFMVYLQKENIIDESGMPKERFSAEFPKEGPSILRIQQVVRGDSAAYFCASSPRDSRGDTYTFGSGTRLTVV.

In the case of this clone: The read is 3 residues too short to cover the CDR3 end, so that end is filled in from the germline J gene. The chain is built from TRBV5-1 and TRBJ1-2; no clear D. Germline V CDR1 and CDR2: SGHRS, YFSETQ. CDR3 length: 11 amino acids. V was trimmed by 5 bases and J by 5 bases, leaving 7 bases between them. The CDR3 DNA, read in part, is TGCGCCAGCAGGGCTGATTATGGC. Residues: CASRADYG. The entire CDR3 protein is CASRADYGYTF.

About this clone: The CDR3 is cut off 3 residues early in the read; its end comes from the germline J gene. The chain uses TRBV20-1 and TRBJ2-3, with D tentatively TRBD2 (5 bases). With 0 bases removed from V and 4 bases from J, the gap between germline ends came to 17 bases. Germline lookup yields CDR1 DFQATT and CDR2 SNEGSKA (reference sequence). There are 16 residues in the CDR3. The sequenced part of the CDR3 DNA is TGCAGTGCTAGAGATATCGGGGATGCGGGTCCAGATACG. This translates into CSARDIGDAGPDT. The full CDR3 protein is CSARDIGDAGPDTQYF.

Notes on this clone: The read gets to within 3 residues of the CDR3 end, and the germline J gene fills in the rest. The rearrangement links TRBV24-1 to TRBJ2-7; the match to TRBD1 covers 11 bases. Germline V gives CDR1 KGHDR, CDR2 SFDVKD. The ends lost 10 bases at V and 2 bases at J; junction bases unmatched: 9. CDR3 length: 15 amino acids. This CDR3 is CATKPGQGVPYEQYF. The sequenced CDR3 bases are TGTGCCACTAAACCGGGACAGGGGGTCCCCTACGAG.

In regard to this clone: Coverage ceases 3 residues before the CDR3 finishes, and the germline J gene fills in the end. The rearrangement joins TRBV19 to TRBJ1-2, with 7 positions matching TRBD1. With 4 bases clipped from V and 5 bases from J, the junction kept 4 bases outside the gene matches. Germline values: CDR1 LNHDA, CDR2 SQIVND (reference sequence). This CDR3 comprises 13 residues. This CDR3 is CASSTPRGYGYTF. The CDR3 bases that were read are TGTGCCAGTAGTACTCCCAGGGGGTATGGC. Using reference TRBV19 and TRBJ1-2 for the parts outside the CDR3, the full variable domain is DGGITQSPKYLFRKEGQNVTLSCEQNLNHDAMYWYRQDPGQGLRLIYYSQIVNDFQKGDIAEGYSVSREKKESFPLTVTSAQKNPTAFYLCASSTPRGYGYTFGSGTRLTVV.

Note on this clone: The CDR3 goes on 3 residues after the read ends, and that part is filled in from the germline J gene. This chain links TRBV2 with TRBJ1-6; 7 bases are a match to TRBD1. CDR1 SNHLY and CDR2 FYNNEI come from the germline V gene. The length of the CDR3 is 16 residues. Trimming took 8 bases from V and 8 from J; bases not matched to a gene: 15. The sequenced CDR3 bases are TGTGCCAGCTCCCGAGGGGCAGGGGGTCATTATTCACCC. It encodes CASSRGAGGHYSP. The whole CDR3 protein reads CASSRGAGGHYSPLHF. The whole variable domain, remainder taken from reference TRBV2 and TRBJ1-6, is EPEVTQTPSHQVTQMGQEVILRCVPISNHLYFYWYRQILGQKVEFLVSFYNNEISEKSEIFDDQFSVERPDGSNFTLKIRSTKLEDSAMYFCASSRGAGGHYSPLHFGNGTRLTVT.

As regards this clone: The read terminates 3 residues before the CDR3 end, so the remaining end is supplied by the germline J gene. This rearrangement joins TRBV7-9 to TRBJ1-2; D not certain. The V and J ends lost 2 bases and 0 bases respectively, with 7 bases between them. Germline CDR1 is SEHNR and CDR2 is FQNEAQ (reference sequence). CDR3 length: 14 residues. The covered CDR3 bases are TGTGCCAGCAGCTTAACAGCTACTAACTATGGC. This sequence encodes CASSLTATNYG. The full CDR3 is CASSLTATNYGYTF.

About this clone: The read falls 3 residues short of the CDR3 end, and the missing part is taken from the germline J gene. This chain uses TRBV10-3 with TRBJ2-1; 7 bases are a match to TRBD1. CDR1 ENHRY and CDR2 SYGVKD come from the germline V gene. The junction had 4 bases not matched to a gene; V was cut back by 2 bases and J by 3 bases. The CDR3 is made up of 15 amino acids. CDR3 in amino acids: CAISETTGVYNEQFF. CDR3 DNA (partial): TGTGCCATCAGTGAGACCACAGGGGTCTACAATGAG.

Note on this clone: The missing CDR3 end, 3 residues past where the read stops, is filled in from the germline J gene. The chain couples TRBV5-6 to TRBJ2-3, with D perhaps TRBD2 (5 bases). The germline V and J ends were trimmed by 0 bases and 8 bases, with 13 bases remaining between them. The CDR3 length is 14 residues. Looked up from germline, CDR1 is SGHDT and CDR2 is YYEEEE. The CDR3 sequence: CASSLERTDRTQYF. The CDR3 DNA, read in part, is TGTGCCAGCAGCTTGGAGCGGACTGATCGTACG.

The CDR3 loop reads CASSPDTGSFLSGYTF. The CDR3 bases that were read are TGTGCCAGCAGTCCTGACACAGGGAGCTTTTTGAGTGGC. This chain links TRBV2 with TRBJ1-2; possibly TRBD1 for D (6 bases). The read finishes 3 residues shy of the CDR3 end, and the germline J gene is used to complete it. This CDR3 is 16 amino acids long. V lost 5 bases and J lost 7, with 23 bases in between. The germline gives CDR1 SNHLY, CDR2 FYNNEI.

With regard to this clone: The sequence runs out 3 residues before the end of the CDR3; the remainder is reconstructed from the germline J gene. The chain carries TRBV20-1 and TRBJ2-5; 8 positions match TRBD2. CDR1 and CDR2 (germline): DFQATT, SNEGSKA (reference sequence). This CDR3 comprises 13 residues. V lost 1 base to trimming and J lost 7 bases; unmatched junction nucleotides: 5. The DNA read from the CDR3 is TGCAGTGCTAGAGGGGGACTAGGCGCGACC. Translated, it gives CSARGGLGAT. The whole CDR3 region reads CSARGGLGATQYF.

About this clone itself: Read sequence stops 3 residues before the CDR3 end, and the germline J gene provides the missing end. The chain couples TRBV2 to TRBJ1-6; 8 bases are shared with TRBD1. CDR1 is SNHLY and CDR2 is FYNNEI in the germline V gene. The trim removed 4 bases at V and 9 bases at J, leaving 5 bases unmatched. The CDR3 length is 14 residues. CDR3: CASSVQGEASPLHF. The CDR3 DNA, read in part, is TGTGCCAGCAGTGTACAGGGGGAGGCTTCACCC.

With respect to this clone: The CDR3 extends 3 residues past the end of the read, so its final part is completed from the germline J gene. The V and J genes are TRBV30 and TRBJ1-5; D may be TRBD1 (6 bases). Looked up from germline, CDR1 is GTSNPN and CDR2 is SVGIG (reference sequence). The CDR3 runs 14 residues. The ends were cut back, 3 bases at V and 2 bases at J, with 11 bases in the middle. The CDR3 loop is CAWRQGGGNQPQHF. CDR3 DNA (partial): TGTGCCTGGAGGCAAGGGGGAGGCAATCAGCCC.

Notes on this clone: Sequencing ends 3 residues short of the CDR3 end; the germline J gene provides the rest. V usage is TRBV12-5 and J usage is TRBJ2-7; D unclear. CDR3 length: 12 residues. Germline values: CDR1 LGHNT, CDR2 FRNRAP. Trimming took 2 bases from V and 3 from J, leaving 5 bases between them. The part of the CDR3 DNA that was read is TGTGCTAGTGGTTTGTACTACTACGAG. Protein product: CASGLYYYE. Given in full, the CDR3 is CASGLYYYEQYF.

A word on this clone: The read gets to within 3 residues of the CDR3 end, and the germline J gene fills in the rest. The V and J genes are TRBV18 and TRBJ2-5, with a possible D match to TRBD1 (7 bases). Trimming pared 7 bases from V and 1 base from J, leaving 10 bases between. CDR1 is KGHSH and CDR2 is LQKENI in the germline V gene. The CDR3 consists of 13 residues. The CDR3 bases that were read are TGTGCCAGCTTGCGGGACAGCCAAGAGACC. Amino acid sequence: CASLRDSQET. The CDR3 in full is CASLRDSQETQYF.

Regarding this clone: The read falls 3 residues short of the CDR3 end, and the missing part is taken from the germline J gene. The V and J genes are TRBV5-1 and TRBJ2-2; 7 bases align to TRBD1. The CDR3 sequence is 15 residues long. Germline values: CDR1 SGHRS, CDR2 YFSETQ. CDR3 residues: CASSVVQGMNSPLFF. The sequenced part of the CDR3 DNA is TGCGCCAGCAGCGTGGTACAGGGGATGAATTCACCG.